These 8 T cell receptor beta chains originate from one sample sequenced in a study of siplizumab effects on memory and regulatory T cells. Measured with immunoSEQ multiplex PCR; TCRdb has only the in-frame clones, and not every one. Of around 100,000 clones listed, less than 95% are singletons. Sequenced: Tregs sorted from blood. The receptor set was obtained from a human donor in good health.

This clone occurred once. The rearrangement links TRBV9 to TRBJ2-3; D remains unclear. V was pared by 2 bases and J by 8 bases, with 18 bases between. This CDR3 has 15 amino acids. Germline V gives CDR1 SGDLS, CDR2 YYNGEE. The CDR3 is CASSVSQRPFGTQYF. The CDR3 DNA reads as TGTGCCAGCAGCGTGTCCCAGCGTCCCTTTGGTACGCAGTATTTT.

This chain joins TRBV5-1 and TRBJ2-7; tentatively, D is TRBD1 (5 bases). This CDR3 region has 14 residues. The germline V gene has CDR1 SGHRS and CDR2 YFSETQ. V was cut by 0 bases and J by 3 bases, with 10 bases left in between. The CDR3 coding sequence is TGCGCCAGCAGCTTGGCCACTCAGGGCTACGAGCAGTACTTC. It translates to CASSLATQGYEQYF.

This chain links TRBV5-5 with TRBJ2-2, with D tentatively TRBD1 (6 bases). Germline V CDR1 and CDR2: SGHKS, YYEKEE (reference sequence). Trimming shortened V by 2 bases and J by 2 bases, and 10 bases separated the two germline ends. The CDR3 is made up of 15 amino acids. CDR3 sequence: CASSFPGHNTGELFF. The CDR3 DNA sequence: TGTGCCAGCAGCTTCCCGGGACATAACACCGGGGAGCTGTTTTTT.

V is TRBV7-3 and J is TRBJ1-1; the D is unclear. With 0 bases removed from V and 4 bases from J, the gap between germline ends came to 12 bases. The CDR3 spans 15 residues. Germline loops: CDR1 SGHTA, CDR2 FQGTGA. The CDR3 is CASSLTGPGVTEAFF. CDR3 sequence (DNA): TGTGCCAGCAGCTTAACAGGGCCAGGCGTCACTGAAGCTTTCTTT. Supplemented by reference TRBV7-3 and TRBJ1-1, the full variable domain reads GAGVSQTPSNKVTEKGKYVELRCDPISGHTALYWYRQSLGQGPEFLIYFQGTGAADDSGLPNDRFFAVRPEGSVSTLKIQRTERGDSAVYLCASSLTGPGVTEAFFGQGTRLTVV.

The chain employs TRBV14 and TRBJ2-7, with 7 bases lining up with TRBD1. Germline lookup yields CDR1 SGHDN and CDR2 FVKESK. The CDR3 runs to 14 residues. Germline trimming cut 6 bases from V and 6 bases from J; bases unmatched to any gene: 11. The CDR3 protein is CASRARGSVGEQYF. The CDR3 bases are TGTGCCAGCAGGGCCAGGGGGAGTGTTGGCGAGCAGTACTTC. Full variable domain (rest looked up from reference TRBV14 and TRBJ2-7): EAGVTQFPSHSVIEKGQTVTLRCDPISGHDNLYWYRRVMGKEIKFLLHFVKESKQDESGMPNNRFLAERTGGTYSTLKVQPAELEDSGVYFCASRARGSVGEQYFGPGTRLTVT.

This clone appeared a few times. The V call is TRBV5-6, the J call TRBJ2-3; unclear D gene. Germline V gives CDR1 SGHDT, CDR2 YYEEEE. The CDR3 extends over 13 amino acids. V was shortened by 1 base and J by 4 bases, with 7 bases between the two germline ends. The CDR3 DNA reads as TGTGCCAGCAGCTTGTGGATTGCAGATACGCAGTATTTT. The encoded protein is CASSLWIADTQYF.

The CDR3 loop is CASSLNDGSQKLFF. The CDR3 bases are TGTGCCAGCTCACTAAACGATGGGTCACAAAAACTGTTTTTT. J is TRBJ1-4 and V is TRBV18; D is unresolved. The germline V and J ends were trimmed by 4 bases and 9 bases, with 15 bases remaining between them. Germline V CDR1 and CDR2: KGHSH, LQKENI. There are 14 residues in the CDR3. The full variable domain, rest sourced from reference TRBV18 and TRBJ1-4, is NAGVMQNPRHLVRRRGQEARLRCSPMKGHSHVYWYRQLPEEGLKFMVYLQKENIIDESGMPKERFSAEFPKEGPSILRIQQVVRGDSAAYFCASSLNDGSQKLFFGSGTQLSVL.

The J gene is TRBJ1-5, the V gene TRBV6-1; 10 bases line up with TRBD1. Looked up from germline, CDR1 is MNHNS and CDR2 is SASEGT. The CDR3 sequence is 14 residues long. The ends lost 5 bases at V and 4 bases at J; junction bases unmatched: 2. For the CDR3, the DNA is TGTGCCAGCAGTAGACAGGGGGCGAATCAGCCCCAGCATTTT. Its translation is CASSRQGANQPQHF.